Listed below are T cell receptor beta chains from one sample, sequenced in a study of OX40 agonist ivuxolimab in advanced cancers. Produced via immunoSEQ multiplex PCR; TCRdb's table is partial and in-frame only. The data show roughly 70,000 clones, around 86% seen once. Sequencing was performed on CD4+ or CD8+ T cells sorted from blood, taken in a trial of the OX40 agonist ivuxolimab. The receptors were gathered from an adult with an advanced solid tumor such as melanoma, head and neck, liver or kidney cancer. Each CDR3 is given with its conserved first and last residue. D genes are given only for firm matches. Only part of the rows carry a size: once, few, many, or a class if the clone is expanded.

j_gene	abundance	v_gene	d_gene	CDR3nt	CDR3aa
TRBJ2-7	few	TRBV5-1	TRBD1	TGCGCCAGCAGCGAACCGGGACAGGGGTACGAGCAGTACTTC	CASSEPGQGYEQYF
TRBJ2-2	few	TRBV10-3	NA	TGTGCCATCAGTGACGCCCGGGACAAGGGGCTTGGGGAGCTGTTTTTT	CAISDARDKGLGELFF
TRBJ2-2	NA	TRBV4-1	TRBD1	TGCGCCAGCAGCCTACAGGGGTCCTACACCGGGGAGCTGTTTTTT	CASSLQGSYTGELFF
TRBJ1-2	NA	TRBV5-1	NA	TGCGCCAGCAGCTTACCGGGGACCTATGGCTACACCTTC	CASSLPGTYGYTF
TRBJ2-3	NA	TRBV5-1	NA	TGCGCCAGCAGTTATGGGCGGGGATCCGGGGATACGCAGTATTTT	CASSYGRGSGDTQYF
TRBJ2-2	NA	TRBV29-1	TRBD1	TGCAGCGCCCTCAGGGGGCCCGCGAACACCGGGGAGCTGTTTTTT	CSALRGPANTGELFF
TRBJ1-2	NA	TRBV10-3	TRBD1	TGTGCCATCAGTGCGACAGGGGATGGCTACACCTTC	CAISATGDGYTF
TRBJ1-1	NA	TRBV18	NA	TGTGCCAGCTCACCCTCGGTGTACACTGAAGCTTTCTTT	CASSPSVYTEAFF
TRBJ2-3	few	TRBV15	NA	TGTGCCACCAGCCAAGGCCCAGGGGACACAGATACGCAGTATTTT	CATSQGPGDTDTQYF
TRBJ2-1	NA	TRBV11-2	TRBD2	TGTGCCAGCAGCTTAAGTGGGGGAGGGAGAGCCGGAAACAATGAGCAGTTCTTC	CASSLSGGGRAGNNEQFF
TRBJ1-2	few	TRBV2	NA	TGTGCCACTTATAACCTCGGCTATGGCTACACCTTC	CATYNLGYGYTF
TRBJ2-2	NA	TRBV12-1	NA	TGTGCCAGGGGCGGGCTCCATCAGGCCTCCGGGACTAGCGGGAGAGGTTGGAACACCGGGGAGCTGTTTTTT	CARGGLHQASGTSGRGWNTGELFF
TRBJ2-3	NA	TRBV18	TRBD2	TGTGCCAGCTCACCACGAGGGACTAGCGGGGCAGATACGCAGTATTTT	CASSPRGTSGADTQYF
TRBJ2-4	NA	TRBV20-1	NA	TGCAGTGCTAGGGGGGCCCGGGCCCAGTACTTC	CSARGARAQYF
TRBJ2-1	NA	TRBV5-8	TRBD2	TGTGCCAGCAGACCCAGGACTAGCTTTTACAATGAGCAGTTCTTC	CASRPRTSFYNEQFF
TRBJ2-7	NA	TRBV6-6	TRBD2	TGTGCCAGTGTAGCGGGAGGGAACAAAATCTTATACGAGCAGTACTTC	CASVAGGNKILYEQYF
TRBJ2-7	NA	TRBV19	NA	TGTGCCAGTAGTCGTCTTCTAGAGCCCCGGGAGCAGTACTTC	CASSRLLEPREQYF
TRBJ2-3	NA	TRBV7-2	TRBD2	TGTGCCAGCAGCTTTCGGGGGGGAATCACAGATACGCAGTATTTT	CASSFRGGITDTQYF
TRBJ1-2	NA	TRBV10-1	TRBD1	TGCGCCAGCAGTGAGGACAGGGGCGAGGGCTACACCTTC	CASSEDRGEGYTF
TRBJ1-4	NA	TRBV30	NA	TGTGCCTGGAGTGCAAACAGAGCCCGGAATGAAAAACTGTTTTTT	CAWSANRARNEKLFF
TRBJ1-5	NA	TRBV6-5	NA	TGTGCCAGCAGCAAATTACTCAATCAGCCCCAGCATTTT	CASSKLLNQPQHF
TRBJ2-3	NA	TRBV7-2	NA	TGTGCCAGCAGCTTAAGACAGGACCGCACAGATACGCAGTATTTT	CASSLRQDRTDTQYF
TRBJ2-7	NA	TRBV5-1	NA	TGCGCCAGCAGCTTGGCCGGGTCAGGGTCCTACGAGCAGTACTTC	CASSLAGSGSYEQYF
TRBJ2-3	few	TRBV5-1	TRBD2	TGCGCCAGCAGCTTAGCGGGAGTCCCAGATACGCAGTATTTT	CASSLAGVPDTQYF
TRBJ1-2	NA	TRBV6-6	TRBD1	TGTGCCAGCGGCTCCCTTAAAACCGACAGGGCGAAAGGCTACACCTTC	CASGSLKTDRAKGYTF
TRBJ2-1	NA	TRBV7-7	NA	TGTGCTAGCAGTCCGGACCGGTACAATGAGCAGTTCTTC	CASSPDRYNEQFF